These T cell receptor beta chains were read from a single sample in a study of long-term antiretroviral therapy in people with HIV. The assay was immunoSEQ multiplex PCR, and TCRdb's table has in-frame clones only and misses some. The data contain under 20,000 clones, about 70% of them seen just once; the ten biggest clones take up about 9.9%. The source material was unsorted PBMCs, sampled 0.5 years before starting antiretroviral therapy. The receptors originated from a young man with HIV. The CDR3 runs from the conserved cysteine through the conserved F or W. D genes are given only for firm matches. Only part of the rows carry a size: once, few, many, or a class if the clone is expanded.

V,J,size,D,DNA,CDR3
TRBV6-5,TRBJ1-1,few,-,TGTGCCAGCAGTTACAGGGTGAACACTGAAGCTTTCTTT,CASSYRVNTEAFF
TRBV5-1,TRBJ1-2,-,-,TGCGCCAGCAGCTGGGGGGATTCGAACTATGGCTACACCTTC,CASSWGDSNYGYTF
TRBV11-2,TRBJ2-3,-,-,TGTGCCAGCCGCTCTGGGGGCCCAACAGATACGCAGTATTTT,CASRSGGPTDTQYF
TRBV9,TRBJ1-2,-,TRBD1,TGTGCCAGCAATAGTGGGACAGCAAGGGGTGGCTACACCTTC,CASNSGTARGGYTF
TRBV19,TRBJ2-7,-,-,TGTGCCAGTACCCCGTCCTTCGGGTCTATCCCACCCGAGCAGTACTTC,CASTPSFGSIPPEQYF
TRBV7-9,TRBJ2-3,-,-,TGTGCCAGCAGCCAGCCCCCTAAGGGAGATACGCAGTATTTT,CASSQPPKGDTQYF
TRBV5-6,TRBJ1-5,-,-,TGTGCCAGCAGCTTTAGAGTCGAAGGGATGTATAGCAATCAGCCCCAGCATTTT,CASSFRVEGMYSNQPQHF
TRBV6-4,TRBJ2-1,-,TRBD1,TGTGCCAGCAGTGACGGGACAGGGGGCAATGAGCAGTTCTTC,CASSDGTGGNEQFF
TRBV5-4,TRBJ1-2,-,-,TGTGCCAGCAGCTCGGTGGGGGGGTCTAACTATGGCTACACCTTC,CASSSVGGSNYGYTF
TRBV4-3,TRBJ1-1,once,-,TGCGCCAGCAGCCAAGCCAAGAGGGGCACTGAAGCTTTCTTT,CASSQAKRGTEAFF
TRBV5-8,TRBJ1-4,-,-,TGTGCCAGCAGCATCGACTGGGACGCGGGTGAAAAACTGTTTTTT,CASSIDWDAGEKLFF
TRBV9,TRBJ2-1,-,TRBD2,TGTGCCAGCAGCGTAGTCGCTAGCGGATACAATGAGCAGTTCTTC,CASSVVASGYNEQFF
TRBV7-2,TRBJ1-2,medium-sized,-,TGTGCCAGCAGCTTAGCGGGGGACACGGATTATGGCTACACCTTC,CASSLAGDTDYGYTF
TRBV27,TRBJ2-7,once,TRBD1,TGTGCCAGCAGTTACTCCGGGACAGGGGGAAACGAGCAGTACTTC,CASSYSGTGGNEQYF
TRBV11-2,TRBJ1-6,-,TRBD1,TGTGCCAGCAGCTTAGCTCGAGGGGGCAGGGCTACAGAATCACCCCTCCACTTT,CASSLARGGRATESPLHF
TRBV19,TRBJ2-1,-,TRBD2,TGTGCCAGTAGTACCACTAGCGGGAGCTTTAATGAGCAGTTCTTC,CASSTTSGSFNEQFF
TRBV5-4,TRBJ2-2,-,-,TGTGCCAGCAGGCGGTGGGCCGGGGAGCTGTTTTTT,CASRRWAGELFF
TRBV18,TRBJ1-1,-,-,TGTGCCAGCTCACCAGAGAGGAATATTATGAACACTGAAGCTTTCTTT,CASSPERNIMNTEAFF
TRBV5-6,TRBJ1-3,-,-,TGTGCCAGCAGCCCCCCCCGACCGGGCGCTGGAAACACCATATATTTT,CASSPPRPGAGNTIYF
TRBV7-8,TRBJ2-7,few,-,TGTGCCAGCAGCTTAACCTGGACCGCCTACGAGCAGTACTTC,CASSLTWTAYEQYF
TRBV27,TRBJ1-2,few,TRBD1,TGTGCCAGCAGGCATGACAGGGATGGCTATGGCTACACCTTC,CASRHDRDGYGYTF
TRBV27,TRBJ2-7,medium-sized,TRBD1,TGTGCCAGCAGTTCCGGGACAGGGGGCGGCGAGCAGTACTTC,CASSSGTGGGEQYF
TRBV6-1,TRBJ1-1,-,-,TGTGCCAGCAGTTTACAGGGAGAGATGTCGACTGAAGCTTTCTTT,CASSLQGEMSTEAFF
TRBV6-5,TRBJ1-1,-,TRBD1,TGTGCCAGCAGTTTACAGGGGGCCACTGAAGCTTTCTTT,CASSLQGATEAFF
TRBV20-1,TRBJ2-1,once,-,TGCAGTGCGAGGACACGCAATGAGCAGTTCTTC,CSARTRNEQFF
TRBV11-2,TRBJ2-3,-,-,TGTGCCAGCAGCTTAGTGGGGTCGCCCCCGTATTTT,CASSLVGSPPYF
TRBV4-1,TRBJ1-2,-,-,TGCGCCAGCAGCCAGGGACAACACGCTAACTATGGCTACACCTTC,CASSQGQHANYGYTF
TRBV7-2,TRBJ1-2,-,-,TGTGCCAGCAGCTTAGACTCCCACAGGGCGGGTAGCTATGGCTACACCTTC,CASSLDSHRAGSYGYTF
TRBV27,TRBJ1-4,-,-,TGTGCGAGCGGAAGGATAGCTGAAAAACTGTTTTTT,CASGRIAEKLFF
TRBV6-5,TRBJ2-2,once,-,TGTGCCAGCAGATGGACAGAGACGAACACCGGGGAGCTGTTTTTT,CASRWTETNTGELFF
TRBV7-8,TRBJ1-2,once,-,TGTGCCAGCAGCTTACAATCCGGGGCCTGGCTCGGCTACACCTTC,CASSLQSGAWLGYTF
TRBV5-1,TRBJ1-1,-,-,TGCGCCAGCAGCTTGGAAAGGCGGGCGGGGTTCGGAGCTTTCTTT,CASSLERRAGFGAFF
TRBV27,TRBJ2-5,-,TRBD2,TGTGCCAGCAGTTTATCTCCTAGCGGAAAAGAGACCCAGTACTTC,CASSLSPSGKETQYF
TRBV7-9,TRBJ2-3,-,TRBD2,TGTGCCAGCAGCTTAGCTGCTAGCGGGTTGATCACAGATACGCAGTATTTT,CASSLAASGLITDTQYF
TRBV19,TRBJ2-2,-,TRBD1,TGTGCCAGTAGTATTGACAGGGGGTATACCGGGGAGCTGTTTTTT,CASSIDRGYTGELFF
TRBV19,TRBJ2-3,-,-,TGTGCCAGTAGTATAACGGGGGACTTTTACTCCGGTACCCCTACAGATACGCAGTATTTT,CASSITGDFYSGTPTDTQYF